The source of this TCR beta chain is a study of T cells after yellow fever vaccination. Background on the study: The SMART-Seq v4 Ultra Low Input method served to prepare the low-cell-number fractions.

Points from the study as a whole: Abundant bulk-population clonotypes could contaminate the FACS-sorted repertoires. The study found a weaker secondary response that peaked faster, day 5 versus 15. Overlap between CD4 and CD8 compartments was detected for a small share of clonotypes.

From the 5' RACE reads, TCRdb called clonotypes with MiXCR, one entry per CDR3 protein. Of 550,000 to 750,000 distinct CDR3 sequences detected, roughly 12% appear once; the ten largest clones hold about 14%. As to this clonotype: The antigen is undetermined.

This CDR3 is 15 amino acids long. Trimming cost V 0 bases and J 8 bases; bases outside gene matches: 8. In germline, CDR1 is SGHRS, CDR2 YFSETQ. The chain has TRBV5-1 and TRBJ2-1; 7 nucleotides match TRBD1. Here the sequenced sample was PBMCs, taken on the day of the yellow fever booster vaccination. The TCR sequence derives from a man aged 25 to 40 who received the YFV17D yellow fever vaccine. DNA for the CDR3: TGCGCCAGCAGCTTGGCCGGCAGGGGGTACGATGAGCAGTTCTTC. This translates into CASSLAGRGYDEQFF.